This T cell receptor (beta chain) came from a study of T cells after yellow fever vaccination. Overall study results and limits: On re-exposure, the response was weaker but peaked faster, at day 5 versus 15. Subsequent to the booster, the majority of primary-vaccination clones reappeared (about 97% CD4, approximately 85% CD8).

This clonotype was counted many times. Antigen specificity is unknown. TCRdb itself ran the 5' RACE reads through MiXCR, one entry per CDR3 protein. This table holds 250,000 to 350,000 distinct CDR3 sequences, 6.8% found once. The specimen was PBMCs, collected roughly 46 days after the first yellow fever vaccination. The TCR was taken from a young man who received the YFV17D yellow fever vaccine.

CDR3 DNA sequence: TGTGCCAGCAGTTTAACTGGAAACACCATATATTTT. Its translation: CASSLTGNTIYF. The chain is built from TRBV28 and TRBJ1-3; D unclear. The CDR3 length is 12 residues. Trimming pared 2 bases from V and 2 bases from J, leaving 1 base between. CDR1 and CDR2 (germline): MDHEN, SYDVKM.